This TCR beta chain was captured by sequencing in a study of early T cells in non-severe SARS-CoV-2 infection. Study at large: Sequencing input comprised bulk RNA from unsorted whole blood; chain pairing was not available. Points from the study as a whole: Matches to VDJdb favored anti-spike CD8 responses and missed private and CD4 specificities.

Individual cDNA molecules received unique molecular identifiers during library preparation. MiXCR, applied by TCRdb to the 5' RACE reads, yields one record per CDR3 protein. The repertoire consists of over 20,000 distinct CDR3 sequences, with around 5% occurring once and the leading ten covering roughly 5%. Concerning this clonotype itself: Antigen: not known. Being one base from a much bigger clone, this may be a read error.

V was trimmed by 5 bases and J by 6 bases, leaving 20 bases between them. The CDR3 is made up of 16 amino acids. The germline gives CDR1 SEHNR, CDR2 FQNEAQ (reference sequence). What was sequenced was whole blood. The rearrangement uses TRBV7-9 and TRBJ2-1, with D hard to call. This clonotype originated in an adult who was a healthcare worker with PCR-confirmed SARS-CoV-2 infection or an uninfected control (not recorded which). Here the CDR3 reads CASSALRISVFNEQFF. CDR3 DNA: TGTGCCAGCAGCGCCCTCAGGATTTCGGTCTTCAATGAGCAGTTCTTC.